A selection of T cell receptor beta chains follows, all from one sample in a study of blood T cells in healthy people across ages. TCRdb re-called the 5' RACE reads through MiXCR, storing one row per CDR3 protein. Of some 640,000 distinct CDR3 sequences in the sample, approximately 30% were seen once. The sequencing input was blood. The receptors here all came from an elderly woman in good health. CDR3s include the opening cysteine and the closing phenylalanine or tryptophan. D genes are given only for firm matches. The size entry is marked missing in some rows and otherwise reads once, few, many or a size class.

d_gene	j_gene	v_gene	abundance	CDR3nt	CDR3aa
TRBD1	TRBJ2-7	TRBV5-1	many	TGCGCCAGCAGCGCCGGGACAGTTTTCTCCTACGAGCAGTACTTC	CASSAGTVFSYEQYF
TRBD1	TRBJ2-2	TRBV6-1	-	TGTGCCAGCCGACAGGGGAACACCGGGGAGCTGTTTTTT	CASRQGNTGELFF
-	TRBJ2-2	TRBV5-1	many	TGCGCCAGCAGTTCCGGGCCGGCCGGGGAGCTGTTTTTT	CASSSGPAGELFF
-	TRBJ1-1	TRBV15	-	TGTGCCACCAGCAGAGCTAGGGGGACTGTAGAAGCTTTCTTT	CATSRARGTVEAFF
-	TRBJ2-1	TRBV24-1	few	TGTGCCACCAGTGGATTCAGTAATGAGCAGTTCTTC	CATSGFSNEQFF
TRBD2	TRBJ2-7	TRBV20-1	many	TGCAGTGCTTCCCGAGGAAGCGGGGGCGCCAGGGACGAGCAGTACTTC	CSASRGSGGARDEQYF
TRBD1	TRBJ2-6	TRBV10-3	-	TGTGCCATCAGTGATCCAGGGGGCTCTGGGGCCAACGTCCTGACTTTC	CAISDPGGSGANVLTF
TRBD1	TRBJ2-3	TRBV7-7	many	TGTGCTAGCAGCCAAGCAGGGGGAAGCACAGATACGCAGTATTTT	CASSQAGGSTDTQYF
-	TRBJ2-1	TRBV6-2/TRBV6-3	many	TGTGCCAGCAGTTATCGAGCGCCGAAAGCCAATGAGCAGTTCTTC	CASSYRAPKANEQFF
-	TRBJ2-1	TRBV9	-	TGTGCCAGCAGCGTAGGGGGAGGAGGGGGTCTCAATGAGCAGTTCTTC	CASSVGGGGGLNEQFF
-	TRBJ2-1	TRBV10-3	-	TGTGCCATCAGTCAATCCTACAATGAGCAGTTCTTC	CAISQSYNEQFF
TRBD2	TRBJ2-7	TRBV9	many	TGTGCCAGCAGCCCCCGTGGGGGAGGGGTCTACGAGCAGTACTTC	CASSPRGGGVYEQYF
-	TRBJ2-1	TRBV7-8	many	TGTGCCAGCAGCTTAAGGGAGCCGGTGGGCTACAATGAGCAGTTCTTC	CASSLREPVGYNEQFF
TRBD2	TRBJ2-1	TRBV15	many	TGTGCCACCAGCGGTGGGAGGGAAGGAAATGAGCAGTTCTTC	CATSGGREGNEQFF
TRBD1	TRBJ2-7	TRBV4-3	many	TGCGCCAGCAGCCTAGACGACAGGGGGCCCTACGAGCAGTACTTC	CASSLDDRGPYEQYF
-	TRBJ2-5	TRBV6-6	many	TGTGCCAGCACCCCTCTCCAAGGAGGAGGGGAGACCCAGTACTTC	CASTPLQGGGETQYF
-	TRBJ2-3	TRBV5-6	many	TGTGCCAGCTCCCGAGTCCCAGATACGCAGTATTTT	CASSRVPDTQYF
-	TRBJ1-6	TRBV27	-	TGTGCCAGCAGTTTCGATGAGCGCTATAATTCACCCCTCCACTTT	CASSFDERYNSPLHF
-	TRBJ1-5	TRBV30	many	TGTGCCTGGAGTCTGGGGAGCAATCAGCCCCAGCATTTT	CAWSLGSNQPQHF
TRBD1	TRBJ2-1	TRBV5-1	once	TGCGCCAGCAGCTTGGAACCGGGACAGGACGGTGAGCAGTTCTTC	CASSLEPGQDGEQFF
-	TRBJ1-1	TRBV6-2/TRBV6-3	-	TGTGCCAGCAACTGGGGAGGGAACACTGAAGCTTTCTTT	CASNWGGNTEAFF
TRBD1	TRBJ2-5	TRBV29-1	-	TGCAGCGTAGGACTGACAGGGATGAGGGAGACCCAGTACTTC	CSVGLTGMRETQYF
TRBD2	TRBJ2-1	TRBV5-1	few	TGCGCCAGCAGCACGGGACTAGCGGGAGGGAACAATGAGCAGTTCTTC	CASSTGLAGGNNEQFF
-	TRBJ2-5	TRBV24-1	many	TGTGCCACCAGTGATTTGCTGACCCAGTACTTC	CATSDLLTQYF
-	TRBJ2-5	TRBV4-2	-	TGTGCCAGCAGCCAAGACTTTCAAGAGACCCAGTACTTC	CASSQDFQETQYF
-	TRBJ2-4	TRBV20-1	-	TGCAGTGCTAGAGATTTGGCGGGGGCCGGGACCAAAAACATTCAGTACTTC	CSARDLAGAGTKNIQYF
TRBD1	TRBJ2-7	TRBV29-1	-	TGCAGCGTTGAAAGGGAAAGGACAGGGTCCTACGAGCAGTACTTC	CSVERERTGSYEQYF
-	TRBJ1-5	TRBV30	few	TGTGCCTGGAGTGGCGGGGGCAATCAGCCCCAGCATTTT	CAWSGGGNQPQHF
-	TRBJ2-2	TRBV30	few	TGTGCCTGGAGTGTAAGACCCACCGGGGAGCTGTTTTTT	CAWSVRPTGELFF
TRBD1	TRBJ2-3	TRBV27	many	TGTGCCAGCAGGACGGGACAGGGGATCACAGATACGCAGTATTTT	CASRTGQGITDTQYF
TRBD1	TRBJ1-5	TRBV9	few	TGTGCCAGCAGCGTAACCGGGACAGGGGGCCAGCCCCAGCATTTT	CASSVTGTGGQPQHF
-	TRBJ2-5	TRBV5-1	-	TGCGCCAGCAGCGCTAGCGGACAGGGCGCTCAAGAGACCCAGTACTTC	CASSASGQGAQETQYF
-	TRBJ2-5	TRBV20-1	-	TGCAGTGCTAGAGATAGGGTGAGGACAGTGGAAGAGACCCAGTACTTC	CSARDRVRTVEETQYF
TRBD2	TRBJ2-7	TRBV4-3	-	TGCGCCAGCAGCCAAGTGCAGCGGGGGGACGAGCAGTACTTC	CASSQVQRGDEQYF
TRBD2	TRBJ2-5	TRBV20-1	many	TGCAGTGCTAGGAGTGTAGCGGGGGGGTTCCAAGAGACCCAGTACTTC	CSARSVAGGFQETQYF
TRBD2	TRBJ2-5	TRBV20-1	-	TGCAGTGCTAGAAACATAATAGCGGGGGTCCTACACAATGAGCAGTACTTC	CSARNIIAGVLHNEQYF
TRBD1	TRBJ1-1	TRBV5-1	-	TGCGCCAGCAGCCGGACAGGGGAGGCTATAAACACTGAAGCTTTCTTT	CASSRTGEAINTEAFF
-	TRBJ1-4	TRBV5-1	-	TGCGCCAGCAGCTTGGGAGGAGCAACTAATGAAAAACTGTTATTT	CASSLGGATNEKLLF
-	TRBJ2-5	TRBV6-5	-	TGTGCCAGCAGTTACTCGGTCCTGCGGAGCGGGGAGACCCAGTACTTC	CASSYSVLRSGETQYF
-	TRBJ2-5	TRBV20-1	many	TGCAGTGCTAACGGACTAAGCGAGGAGACCCAGTACTTC	CSANGLSEETQYF
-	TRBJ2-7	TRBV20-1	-	TGCAGTGCTAGAGCTAGGGCATACGAGCAGTACTTC	CSARARAYEQYF
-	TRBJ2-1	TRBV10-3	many	TGTGCCATCATACCGGACGGTACTAATGAGCAGTTCTTC	CAIIPDGTNEQFF
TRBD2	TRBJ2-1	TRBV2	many	TGTGCCAGCATCGGACTAGCGGGGGGCCTAGACAATGAGCAGTTCTTC	CASIGLAGGLDNEQFF
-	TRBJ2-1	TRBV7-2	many	TGTGCCAGCAGCACCAGGGGATCCTACAATGAGCAGTTCTTC	CASSTRGSYNEQFF
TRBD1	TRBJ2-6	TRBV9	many	TGTGCCAGCAGCGCTCGACCGGGACAGCCACTCTCTGGGGCCAACGTCCTGACTTTC	CASSARPGQPLSGANVLTF
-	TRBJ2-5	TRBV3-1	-	TGTGCCAGCAGCCAAGATTTGTCGGGGGGCTGGGAGACCCAGTACTTC	CASSQDLSGGWETQYF
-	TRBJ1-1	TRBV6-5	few	TGTGCCAGCAGTTACCTTGGGGGAAAGAACACTGAAGCTTTCTTT	CASSYLGGKNTEAFF
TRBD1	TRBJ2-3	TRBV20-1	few	TGCAGTGCTAACCCCCTGACAGGGGAATTCACAGATACGCAGTATTTT	CSANPLTGEFTDTQYF
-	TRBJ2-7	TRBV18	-	TGTGCCAGCTCTACAGTCTCCCACGAGCAGTACTTC	CASSTVSHEQYF
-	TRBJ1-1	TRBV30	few	TGTGCCTGGAGTGTTGGAGGGCCCACTGAAGCTTTCTTT	CAWSVGGPTEAFF
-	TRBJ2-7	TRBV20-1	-	TGCAGTGCTAGAGATCACGGGAGCGGAATTGTCAATGAGCAGTACTTC	CSARDHGSGIVNEQYF
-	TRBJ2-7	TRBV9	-	TGTGCCAGCAGCGTAGGCGTTGGGGGAGCCTACGAGCAGTACTTC	CASSVGVGGAYEQYF
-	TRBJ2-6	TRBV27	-	TGTGCCAGCTCGCGGTGGGGGGCATCTGGGGCCAACGTCCTGACTTTC	CASSRWGASGANVLTF
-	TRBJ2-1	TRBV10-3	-	TGTGCCATCAGTGAGTCGTTTGGGGCAGGGAAAAATGAGCAGTTCTTC	CAISESFGAGKNEQFF
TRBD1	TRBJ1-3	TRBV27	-	TGTGCCAGCAGTTCGTCCGGGACAGGGGCTGGAAACACCATATATTTT	CASSSSGTGAGNTIYF